The clone carrying this T cell receptor (beta chain) has only a few counts. The antigen is not known. TCRdb's table, derived via immunoSEQ multiplex PCR, lists solely in-frame clones and lacks some. The sample carries about 130,000 clones, approximately 90% recorded once. This sample is part of a study of T cell responses to AZD1222 COVID-19 vaccine. Whole-study results and caveats: Clonal diversity may have been underestimated in mostly white British donors. Close to half of spike-specific TCRs reportedly recognize unmutated variant regions.

The receptor was isolated from an adult in good health. The source was peripheral blood, collected on day 0 of AZD1222 vaccination.

Written as DNA, the CDR3 is TGTGCCAGCAGCCCCCAACCCGGACAGGGAGGCACAGATACGCAGTATTTT. Amino acids: CASSPQPGQGGTDTQYF. J is TRBJ2-3 and V is TRBV14, with 8 bases matching TRBD1. Germline CDR1 SGHDN, CDR2 FVKESK. The CDR3 extends over 17 amino acids. Trimming removed 4 bases from V and 1 base from J; junction bases left unmatched: 10.